A single sample gave rise to the 2 T cell receptor beta chains below, sequenced in a study of T cells in Graves' hyperthyroidism and ophthalmopathy. Amplified TCR beta CDR3 regions derived from RNA transcripts. The HTBI primer set served for first-round RT-PCR of the TCR CDR3. Via MiXCR, TCRdb re-called the multiplex PCR reads, giving one row per CDR3 protein. The sample carries hundreds of thousands of distinct CDR3 sequences, over 35% recorded once. Sequenced material: blood. These TCRs come from a man younger than 35 with Graves' hyperthyroidism.

This clonotype was seen at least ten times. The chain uses TRBV7-2 and TRBJ1-4; no clear D. The V end was cut by 0 bases, the J end by 8 bases, with 7 bases between. From germline, CDR1 is SGHTA and CDR2 FQGNSA. The CDR3 runs to 13 residues. This chain's CDR3 is CASSLAGREKLFF. DNA of the CDR3: TGTGCCAGCAGCTTAGCTGGGAGGGAAAAACTGTTTTTT. The variable domain in full, completed from reference TRBV7-2 and TRBJ1-4, reads GAGVSQSPSNKVTEKGKDVELRCDPISGHTALYWYRQSLGQGLEFLIYFQGNSAPDKSGLPSDRFSAERTGGSVSTLTIQRTQQEDSAVYLCASSLAGREKLFFGSGTQLSVL.

The V call is TRBV11-1, the J call TRBJ1-5, with unresolved D. Germline V gene sequence: CDR1 SGHAT, CDR2 FQDESV (reference sequence). The V end was cut by 5 bases, the J end by 7 bases, with 12 bases between. The CDR3 runs 13 residues. This CDR3 is CASSPSVGQPQHF. Here the CDR3 DNA reads TGTGCCAGCAGCCCATCGGTAGGGCAGCCCCAGCATTTT.